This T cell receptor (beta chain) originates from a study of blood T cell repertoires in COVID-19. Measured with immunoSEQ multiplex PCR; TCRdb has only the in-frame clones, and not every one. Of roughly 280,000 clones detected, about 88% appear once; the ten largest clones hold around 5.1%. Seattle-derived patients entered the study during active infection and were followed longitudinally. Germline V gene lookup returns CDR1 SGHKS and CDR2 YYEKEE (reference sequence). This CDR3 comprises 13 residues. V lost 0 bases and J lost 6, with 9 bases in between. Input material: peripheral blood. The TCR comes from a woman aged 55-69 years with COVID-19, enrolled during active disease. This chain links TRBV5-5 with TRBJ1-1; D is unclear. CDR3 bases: TGTGCCAGCAGCTTGGAAGGGAGTGCTGAAGCTTTCTTT. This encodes CASSLEGSAEAFF.